The 9 T cell receptor beta chains presented below share a single source sample, sequenced in a study of blood T cell repertoires in COVID-19. This table comes from immunoSEQ multiplex PCR, and its TCRdb copy is limited to in-frame clones, with some not included. The top ten hold around 8.9% of the sample, which has around 330,000 clones, roughly 87% seen once. Sequencing was carried out using PBMCs or T cells enriched from blood (not recorded which). The receptors originated from a woman under 30 who had recovered from COVID-19.

The CDR3 DNA is TGCGCCAGCAGCTTGGTACTAGCGGGAAGGGACGAGCAGTACTTC. The encoded protein is CASSLVLAGRDEQYF. The chain employs TRBV5-1 and TRBJ2-7, with 10 bases lining up with TRBD2. The CDR3 loop spans 15 amino acids. V gave up 0 bases and J gave up 5 bases; unmatched junction bases: 5. Germline V gene sequence: CDR1 SGHRS, CDR2 YFSETQ.

The J gene is TRBJ1-6, the V gene TRBV7-2; TRBD1 agrees at 9 bases. The CDR3 contains 16 residues. Germline V CDR1 and CDR2: SGHTA, FQGNSA. Trimming at V came to 3 bases and at J to 7 bases, leaving 7 bases not matched to a gene. The CDR3 DNA sequence: TGTGCCAGCAGCTTCGTACAGGGGGCAAACAATTCACCCCTCCACTTT. It is translated as CASSFVQGANNSPLHF.

The chain has TRBV28 and TRBJ2-1; 10 bases agree with TRBD1. This CDR3 has 17 amino acids. Losses at the gene ends were 0 bases for V and 2 bases for J; bases not matched to a gene: 4. The V gene's germline CDR1 is MDHEN and CDR2 SYDVKM. The CDR3 sequence is CASSLWDRGLPYNEQFF. CDR3 coding DNA: TGTGCCAGCAGTTTATGGGACAGGGGGTTACCCTACAATGAGCAGTTCTTC.

The chain couples TRBV28 to TRBJ2-1; 7 bases map to TRBD2. The CDR3 contains 16 residues. The V and J ends lost 2 bases and 2 bases, in that order; junction bases with no gene match: 6. Germline V CDR1 and CDR2: MDHEN, SYDVKM. The CDR3 bases are TGTGCCAGCAGTTTAAAGGCTAGCGGACCCTACAATGAGCAGTTCTTC. This gives the protein CASSLKASGPYNEQFF.

V gene TRBV7-3 combines with J gene TRBJ1-6, with no clear D. The germline CDR1 and CDR2 sequences are SGHTA and FQGTGA. V was clipped by 1 base and J by 0 bases, with 7 bases between them. This CDR3 spans 16 amino acids. The CDR3 nucleotides are TGTGCCAGCAGCTTAAGTGCCAGCTCCTATAATTCACCCCTCCACTTT. It codes for CASSLSASSYNSPLHF.

This clone is a singleton in its sample. The chain links TRBV21-1 to TRBJ2-3; TRBD2 reflects the table's D call only, with no check against the DNA. TRBV21-1 is a recognized pseudogene. CDR3 size: 17 residues. For the CDR3, the DNA is TGTGCCAGCGGTGTGGCTAGCGGGAGGGGGGGCACAGATACGCAGTATTTT. Protein sequence: CASGVASGRGGTDTQYF.

On this clone itself: Its ends do not fully match the called genes, so a read error is possible. This chain connects TRBV7-2 to TRBJ1-2; D is possibly TRBD1 (6 bases). This CDR3 comprises 13 residues. The V gene's germline CDR1 is SGHTA and CDR2 FQGNSA. CDR3 protein: CASSLDVDGGGNF. CDR3 nucleotides: TGTGCCAGCAGCTTAGACGTAGACGGTGGGGGCAACTTC. The full variable domain, its missing parts supplied by reference TRBV7-2 and TRBJ1-2, is GAGVSQSPSNKVTEKGKDVELRCDPISGHTALYWYRQSLGQGLEFLIYFQGNSAPDKSGLPSDRFSAERTGGSVSTLTIQRTQQEDSAVYLCASSLDVDGGGNFGSGTRLTVV.

In the case of this clone: Other DNA sequences in this specimen translate into the identical CDR3. The chain combines TRBV12-3 or TRBV12-4 with TRBJ2-7, with 7 bases matching TRBD1. The length of the CDR3 is 12 residues. V was clipped by 5 bases and J by 4 bases; unmatched bases: 2. The CDR3 region is CASSRQGYEQYF. CDR3 bases: TGTGCCAGCAGTCGACAGGGTTACGAGCAGTACTTC.

The V call is TRBV7-9, the J call TRBJ1-3; D not certain. V was cut by 3 bases and J by 3 bases, with 12 bases left in between. CDR3 length: 15 amino acids. Germline assignment: CDR1 SEHNR and CDR2 FQNEAQ (reference sequence). The DNA for the CDR3 is TGTGCCAGCAGCTTTCTCAGTTCAAATGGAAACACCATATATTTT. Its protein product is CASSFLSSNGNTIYF.